This note documents a single T cell receptor beta chain sequence. Its antigen is not identified. Other DNA sequences from this sample encode an identical CDR3 as well. The length of the CDR3 is 13 residues. V was clipped by 2 bases and J by 3 bases, with 7 bases between them. Germline lookup yields CDR1 MDHEN and CDR2 SYDVKM. This sample is drawn from a study of shared clonotypes between healthy human individuals. Repertoires were generated with immunoSEQ multiplex PCR, while TCRdb's copy carries only in-frame clones and drops some. This table has over a million clones, approximately 80% appearing once. Study observations and caveats: A limitation of the genetic and exposure-history diversity represented arose from few donors.

V usage is TRBV28 and J usage is TRBJ2-5, with D perhaps matching TRBD2 (6 bases). Material for sequencing was memory CD4+ T cells from PBMCs. Subset specified: CD45RA-negative fraction. The sequence was obtained from a man aged 18 to 30 in good health. Some clones in this sample may be carry-over from other donors' samples. CDR3 sequence reads: CASSLGGEETQYF. Here the CDR3 DNA reads TGTGCCAGCAGTTTAGGAGGGGAAGAGACCCAGTACTTC.